This entry is about one T cell receptor beta chain. These data belong to a study of blood T cell repertoires in COVID-19. Using immunoSEQ multiplex PCR, the repertoire was profiled, and TCRdb retains in-frame clones only, with some absent. This sample carries around 100,000 clones, roughly 87% of them seen once, and the ten largest clones take approximately 7%. The CDR3 spans 14 residues. The ends lost 4 bases at V and 8 bases at J; junction bases unmatched: 7. Germline CDR1 and CDR2: SNHLY and FYNNEI. This clonotype was sampled from a man aged 25-45 years in a cohort sampled during active COVID-19. The rearrangement links TRBV2 to TRBJ2-3, with 9 bases aligning to TRBD1. Sequencing input: peripheral blood. The CDR3 loop is CASSGQGEGGTQYF. The CDR3 nucleotides read TGTGCCAGCAGTGGACAGGGGGAGGGGGGTACGCAGTATTTT. Filled out from reference TRBV2 and TRBJ2-3, the complete variable domain reads EPEVTQTPSHQVTQMGQEVILRCVPISNHLYFYWYRQILGQKVEFLVSFYNNEISEKSEIFDDQFSVERPDGSNFTLKIRSTKLEDSAMYFCASSGQGEGGTQYFGPGTRLTVL.